These 26 T cell receptor beta chains were sequenced from one sample in a study of CD8 T cells in ankylosing spondylitis. Study-wide points: A TCR beta motif of about 8 highly homologous variants appeared characteristic of ankylosing spondylitis blood.

TCRdb itself ran the 5' RACE reads through MiXCR, one entry per CDR3 protein. The data hold about 540,000 distinct CDR3 sequences, with more than 9.5% observed a single time. These receptors have no identified antigens. The specimen was blood, either unsorted or a sorted T cell fraction (not recorded which). The receptors were sampled from a male donor with ankylosing spondylitis.

The chain employs TRBV20-1 and TRBJ2-3; tentative D call: TRBD1 (6 bases). The germline gives CDR1 DFQATT, CDR2 SNEGSKA (reference sequence). V was cut by 3 bases and J by 9 bases, with 10 bases left in between. This CDR3 spans 11 amino acids. This chain's CDR3 is CSARGRGTQYF. CDR3 DNA: TGCAGTGCTAGGGGTAGGGGGACGCAGTATTTT.

This clonotype was detected once. The chain carries TRBV11-2 and TRBJ2-2; D might be TRBD2 (6 bases). The CDR3 extends over 16 amino acids. The germline V gene encodes CDR1 SGHAT and CDR2 FQNNGV. Trimming removed 6 bases from V and 2 bases from J, with 16 bases in between. The CDR3 here is CASRFRGSGNTGELFF. The CDR3 nucleotides read TGTGCCAGCAGGTTTAGGGGTAGCGGTAACACCGGGGAGCTGTTTTTT.

The rearrangement joins TRBV20-1 to TRBJ2-1; D remains unclear. CDR1 is DFQATT and CDR2 is SNEGSKA in the germline V gene (reference sequence). The CDR3 has 15 amino acids. Trimming removed 0 bases at V and 4 bases at J, with 13 bases between. CDR3 nucleotide sequence: TGCAGTGCTAGAGAGAGCAGACCATCTTACAATGAGCAGTTCTTC. Protein sequence: CSARESRPSYNEQFF.

The chain's CDR3 is CASSLGSGSSIDTQYF. The CDR3 DNA sequence: TGTGCCAGCAGCCTCGGAAGCGGGAGCTCCATAGATACGCAGTATTTT. V and J are TRBV7-9 and TRBJ2-3; 8 bases are a match to TRBD2. The CDR3 runs 16 residues. In germline, CDR1 is SEHNR, CDR2 FQNEAQ (reference sequence). The V and J ends lost 5 bases and 5 bases, in that order; junction bases with no gene match: 12.

V usage is TRBV12-3 or TRBV12-4 and J usage is TRBJ1-4, with 7 bases that match TRBD1. The CDR3 is 13 amino acids. Unmatched junction bases numbered 3, after V lost 5 bases and J lost 6 bases. CDR3 nucleotide sequence: TGTGCCAGCAGTCCCGGACAGGATGAAAAACTGTTTTTT. Translating it yields CASSPGQDEKLFF.

This clonotype came up many times. The chain carries TRBV5-1 and TRBJ2-3; the D gene is possibly TRBD2 (6 bases). CDR1 and CDR2 (germline): SGHRS, YFSETQ. V gave up 1 base and J gave up 0 bases, with 12 bases separating them. This CDR3 is 16 amino acids long. The CDR3 loop is CASSLTIAASTDTQYF. The CDR3 DNA sequence: TGCGCCAGCAGCTTGACCATAGCGGCTAGCACAGATACGCAGTATTTT.

The chain is built from TRBV7-6 and TRBJ2-5, with D unclear. The CDR3 sequence is 15 residues long. V lost 5 bases, J lost 2 bases, and 15 bases lay in between. CDR1 and CDR2 (germline): SGHVS, FNYEAQ. CDR3 loop: CASSQGLGGQETQYF. In DNA form, the CDR3 reads TGTGCCAGCAGCCAAGGGTTAGGTGGGCAAGAGACCCAGTACTTC.

This clonotype was seen a few times. The CDR3 bases are TGCGCCAGCAGTGCCGGGGGTGCGGGGATGGGTCAGCCCCAGCATTTT. Amino acid sequence: CASSAGGAGMGQPQHF. This chain connects TRBV5-1 to TRBJ1-5, with D perhaps matching TRBD1 (5 bases). The CDR3 has 16 residues. Germline CDR1 and CDR2: SGHRS and YFSETQ. The V and J ends lost 5 bases and 6 bases respectively, with 21 bases between them.

This clonotype has a count of ten or more. CDR3 sequence: CASTPGTSGYEQYF. Written as DNA, the CDR3 is TGCGCCAGCACCCCCGGGACTAGCGGGTACGAGCAGTACTTC. This chain joins TRBV5-1 and TRBJ2-7, with TRBD2 matching 12 bases. Per germline, CDR1 SGHRS and CDR2 YFSETQ. The ends lost 6 bases at V and 4 bases at J; junction bases unmatched: 5. This CDR3 is built from 14 residues. Looking up the rest from reference TRBV5-1 and TRBJ2-7 gives the full variable domain: KAGVTQTPRYLIKTRGQQVTLSCSPISGHRSVSWYQQTPGQGLQFLFEYFSETQRNKGNFPGRFSGRQFSNSRSEMNVSTLELGDSALYLCASTPGTSGYEQYFGPGTRLTVT.

V is TRBV20-1 and J is TRBJ2-5; 9 nucleotides align to TRBD1. Germline trimming cut 2 bases from V and 3 bases from J; bases unmatched to any gene: 4. The germline V gene encodes CDR1 DFQATT and CDR2 SNEGSKA (reference sequence). The CDR3 totals 14 residues. Written as DNA, the CDR3 is TGCAGTGCTAGATTAGGACAGGGGAAAGAGACCCAGTACTTC. Its translation: CSARLGQGKETQYF.

This chain joins TRBV3-1 and TRBJ2-7, with D hard to call. Germline V gene sequence: CDR1 LGHDT, CDR2 YNNKEL (reference sequence). This CDR3 comprises 13 residues. Trimming removed 3 bases from V and 12 bases from J, with 18 bases in between. In DNA form, the CDR3 reads TGTGCCAGCAGCCAGGATAAGTTGACACCTTCGTACTTC. Translating it yields CASSQDKLTPSYF.

This clonotype has a count of ten or more. V gene TRBV24-1 combines with J gene TRBJ2-1; 9 bases fit TRBD1. The germline gives CDR1 KGHDR, CDR2 SFDVKD. CDR3 size: 17 residues. Trimming removed 3 bases from V and 7 bases from J; junction bases left unmatched: 12. CDR3 in amino acids: CATSDPRTGVTDNEQFF. The CDR3 coding sequence is TGTGCCACCAGTGATCCCCGGACAGGGGTGACGGATAATGAGCAGTTCTTC.

This clonotype was counted ten times or more. The V call is TRBV7-2, the J call TRBJ2-1; no definite D call. This CDR3 has 16 residues. The V end lost 5 bases, the J end lost 0 bases, and 14 bases lay between the germline ends. Germline V CDR1 and CDR2: SGHTA, FQGNSA. The CDR3 DNA reads TGTGCCAGCAGCCCACACCCTCGAAGCTCCTACAATGAGCAGTTCTTC. It is translated as CASSPHPRSSYNEQFF.

This clonotype was counted only a few times. The rearrangement uses TRBV9 and TRBJ2-7; the match to TRBD2 covers 11 bases. The germline V gene has CDR1 SGDLS and CDR2 YYNGEE. This CDR3 region has 16 residues. Unmatched junction bases numbered 5, after V lost 0 bases and J lost 3 bases. CDR3 nucleotide sequence: TGTGCCAGCAGCGTAGTAGCGGGAGGGCCAAGCTACGAGCAGTACGTC. Translating it yields CASSVVAGGPSYEQYV.

This clonotype was observed a few times. The CDR3 sequence is CASSFAEGVSTNEKLFF. CDR3 DNA sequence: TGTGCCAGCAGCTTCGCGGAGGGTGTTTCAACTAATGAAAAACTGTTTTTT. The chain recombines TRBV5-5 with TRBJ1-4; D gene unclear. The CDR3 sequence is 17 residues long. The V end lost 2 bases, the J end lost 0 bases, and 14 bases lay between the germline ends. In germline, CDR1 is SGHKS, CDR2 YYEKEE (reference sequence). The whole variable domain, filled in from reference TRBV5-5 and TRBJ1-4, reads DAGVTQSPTHLIKTRGQQVTLRCSPISGHKSVSWYQQVLGQGPQFIFQYYEKEERGRGNFPDRFSARQFPNYSSELNVNALLLGDSALYLCASSFAEGVSTNEKLFFGSGTQLSVL.

The chain combines TRBV4-2 with TRBJ1-6; D unresolved. Trimming stripped 0 bases from V and 0 bases from J, with 12 bases between. Germline-derived CDR1 and CDR2 are LGHNA and YNFKEQ. This CDR3 has 18 amino acids. CDR3 nucleotides: TGTGCCAGCAGCCAAGATGGTCTGAGTAACTCCTATAATTCACCCCTCCACTTT. Translated: CASSQDGLSNSYNSPLHF.

This chain uses TRBV19 with TRBJ1-1, with 8 nucleotides matching TRBD1. This CDR3 contains 15 residues. Per germline, CDR1 LNHDA and CDR2 SQIVND (reference sequence). Trimming at V came to 1 base and at J to 5 bases, leaving 6 bases not matched to a gene. CDR3 in amino acids: CASSIADRGWTEAFF. The DNA of the CDR3 is TGTGCCAGTAGTATAGCTGACAGGGGATGGACTGAAGCTTTCTTT. The entire variable domain, with the rest obtained from reference TRBV19 and TRBJ1-1, is as follows: DGGITQSPKYLFRKEGQNVTLSCEQNLNHDAMYWYRQDPGQGLRLIYYSQIVNDFQKGDIAEGYSVSREKKESFPLTVTSAQKNPTAFYLCASSIADRGWTEAFFGQGTRLTVV.

This clonotype has ten or more counts. The chain links TRBV10-3 to TRBJ2-1, with 14 bases aligning to TRBD2. The CDR3 is 17 amino acids. From germline, CDR1 is ENHRY and CDR2 SYGVKD. Trimming cost V 7 bases and J 5 bases; bases outside gene matches: 10. As DNA, the CDR3 is TGTGCCATCACCCCCCGAGGGGGACTAGCGGGAGACAATGAGCAGTTCTTC. Its protein is CAITPRGGLAGDNEQFF.

The chain has TRBV3-1 and TRBJ2-7; D not certain. V dropped 3 bases and J dropped 1 base, with 10 bases sitting between them. The CDR3 has 14 residues. Germline V gene lookup returns CDR1 LGHDT and CDR2 YNNKEL (reference sequence). Here the CDR3 reads CASSQQAASYEQYF. DNA of the CDR3: TGTGCCAGCAGCCAGCAGGCAGCGTCCTACGAGCAGTACTTC.

This clonotype was seen a few times. The rearrangement uses TRBV20-1 and TRBJ2-7, with D possibly TRBD1 on 5 matching bases. Germline lookup yields CDR1 DFQATT and CDR2 SNEGSKA (reference sequence). The CDR3 has 15 amino acids. The germline V and J ends were trimmed by 0 bases and 0 bases, with 12 bases remaining between them. CDR3 bases: TGCAGTGCTAGAGATGTGACAGTCAGCTCCTACGAGCAGTACTTC. It is translated as CSARDVTVSSYEQYF.

The genes are TRBV12-5 and TRBJ2-7; D could derive from TRBD1 or TRBD2 (5 bases each). The CDR3 consists of 13 residues. V lost 1 base to trimming and J lost 4 bases, with 8 bases between them. The germline gives CDR1 LGHNT, CDR2 FRNRAP. CDR3 protein: CASGLGDGYEQYV. In nucleotides, the CDR3 is TGTGCTAGTGGTTTGGGGGACGGTTACGAGCAGTACGTC.

Only a few counts were recorded for this clonotype. CDR3 sequence reads: CASSLKTAGVIDTQYF. CDR3 in DNA: TGCGCCAGCAGCTTGAAGACAGCGGGAGTGATAGATACGCAGTATTTT. V is TRBV5-1 and J is TRBJ2-3; TRBD2 aligns across 8 bases. V was clipped by 1 base and J by 5 bases; unmatched bases: 9. CDR3 length: 16 residues. Per the germline V gene, CDR1 is SGHRS and CDR2 is YFSETQ.

The chain combines TRBV6-1 with TRBJ1-4; D is unresolved. Germline assignment: CDR1 MNHNS and CDR2 SASEGT. This CDR3 has 15 residues. V lost 3 bases and J 8 bases, leaving 16 bases between the germline ends. CDR3 sequence (DNA): TGTGCCAGCAGTGATAGGAGGAAGGAGGTGGAAAAACTGTTTTTT. This encodes CASSDRRKEVEKLFF.

V is TRBV11-2 and J is TRBJ1-1; tentatively, D is TRBD1 (5 bases). The CDR3 has 14 amino acids. The germline V gene has CDR1 SGHAT and CDR2 FQNNGV. V was trimmed by 0 bases and J by 11 bases, leaving 16 bases between them. The CDR3 coding sequence is TGTGCCAGCAGCTTAGATATGGCGGGACGGAACGCTTTCTTT. This gives the protein CASSLDMAGRNAFF.

In this sample, this clonotype turned up a few times. The chain couples TRBV19 to TRBJ1-2, with 8 bases fitting TRBD1. This CDR3 is 16 amino acids long. Losses at the gene ends were 6 bases for V and 5 bases for J; bases not matched to a gene: 14. Germline V CDR1 and CDR2: LNHDA, SQIVND (reference sequence). For the CDR3, the DNA is TGTGCCAGTAGCCCCGGACAGGGTTCGATATGGTATGGCTACACCTTC. It codes for CASSPGQGSIWYGYTF.

This clonotype has ten or more counts. The chain has TRBV28 and TRBJ1-2; 8 bases agree with TRBD1. This CDR3 is built from 15 residues. The V segment lost 6 bases and the J segment 4 bases; nucleotides outside the gene matches: 10. Germline-derived CDR1 and CDR2 are MDHEN and SYDVKM. CDR3 coding DNA: TGTGCCAGCAGAATTGACAGGGGTACGCGCTATGGCTACACCTTC. It yields the protein CASRIDRGTRYGYTF.